There are a few counts of the clone carrying this TCR beta chain. Germline values: CDR1 MNHEY, CDR2 SMNVEV (reference sequence). This CDR3 contains 16 residues. V gave up 5 bases and J gave up 0 bases, with 13 bases separating them. These data belong to a study of shared clonotypes between healthy human individuals. Background on the study: Per-donor plates numbered three CD4 naive, three CD4 memory, two CD8 naive and one CD8 memory.

In replicate PCRs of sorted subsets, about 200 ng DNA, some 28,000 T cell genomes, was used. Assay used: immunoSEQ multiplex PCR; TCRdb lists only in-frame clones, some missing. The sample has around 980,000 clones; approximately 78% are singletons. None of the donors, who were healthy HIV-negative adults, had recently had acute infections or vaccinations. A CD45RA+ naive subset and a CD45RA-negative memory subset were split from CD4+ cells. The clonotype comes from a man aged 18 to 35 in good health. Some clones in this sample may be carry-over from other donors' samples. The chain joins TRBV27 to TRBJ2-2; tentative D call: TRBD2 (6 bases). The sample comprised memory CD4+ T cells from PBMCs. The sample's subset: CD45RA-negative fraction. The CDR3 bases are TGTGCCAGCAGTACGAAGCGGGTACCGAACACCGGGGAGCTGTTTTTT. Residues: CASSTKRVPNTGELFF.